The clone carrying this T cell receptor beta chain was recorded many times. Unique molecular identifiers were incorporated when the TCRbeta library was constructed. TCRdb fed the PCR reads into MiXCR, producing one record per CDR3 protein. The sample lists 450,000 to 600,000 distinct CDR3 sequences, roughly a tenth seen once, with 2% in the top ten. This entry belongs to a study of T-cell reconstitution after alpha-beta-depleted transplantation in children. Germline V gene data show CDR1 as DFQATT and CDR2 as SNEGSKA (reference sequence). Trimming shortened V by 6 bases and J by 2 bases, and 17 bases separated the two germline ends. The CDR3 has 14 residues.

The chain joins TRBV20-1 to TRBJ2-7, with D perhaps matching TRBD1 or TRBD2 (5 bases each). The clonotype originates from a child aged 2 to 9 with inherited bone marrow failure, due to receive a stem cell transplant. The sample consisted of PBMCs, taken before TCRalphabeta/CD19-depleted stem cell transplant. This chain's CDR3 is CSASSGPRPYEQYF. The CDR3 DNA is TGCAGTGCCTCCTCGGGACCCCGCCCCTACGAGCAGTACTTC.